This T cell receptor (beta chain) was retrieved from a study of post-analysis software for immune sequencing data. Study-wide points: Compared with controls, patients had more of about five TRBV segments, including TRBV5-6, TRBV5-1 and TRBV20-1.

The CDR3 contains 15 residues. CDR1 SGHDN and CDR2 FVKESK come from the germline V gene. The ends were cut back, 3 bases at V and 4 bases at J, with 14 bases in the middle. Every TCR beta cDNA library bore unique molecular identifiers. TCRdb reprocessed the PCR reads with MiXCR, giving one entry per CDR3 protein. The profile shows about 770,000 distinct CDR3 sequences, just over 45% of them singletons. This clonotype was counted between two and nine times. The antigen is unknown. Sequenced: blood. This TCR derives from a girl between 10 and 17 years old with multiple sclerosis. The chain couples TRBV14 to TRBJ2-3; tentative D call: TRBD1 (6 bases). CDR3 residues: CASSHMDSWADTQYF. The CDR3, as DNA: TGTGCCAGCAGCCACATGGACAGTTGGGCAGATACGCAGTATTTT.